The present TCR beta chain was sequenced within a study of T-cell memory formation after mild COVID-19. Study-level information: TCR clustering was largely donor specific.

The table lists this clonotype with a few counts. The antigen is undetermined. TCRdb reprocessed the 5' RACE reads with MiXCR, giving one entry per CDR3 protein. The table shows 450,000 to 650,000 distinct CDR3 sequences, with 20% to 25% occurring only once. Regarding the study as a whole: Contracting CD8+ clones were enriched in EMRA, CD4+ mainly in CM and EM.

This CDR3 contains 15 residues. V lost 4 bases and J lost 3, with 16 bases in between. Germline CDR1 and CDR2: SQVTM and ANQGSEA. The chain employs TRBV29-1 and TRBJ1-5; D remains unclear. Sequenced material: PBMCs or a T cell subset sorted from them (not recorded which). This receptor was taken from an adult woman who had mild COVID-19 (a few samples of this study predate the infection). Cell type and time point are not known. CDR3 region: CSVGDTASSNQPQHF. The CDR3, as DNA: TGCAGCGTTGGAGATACGGCTTCCTCCAATCAGCCCCAGCATTTT.